Each of the 29 T cell receptor beta chains below was sequenced from the same sample in a study of T-cell memory formation after mild COVID-19. MiXCR, applied by TCRdb to the 5' RACE reads, yields one record per CDR3 protein. The sample contains 110,000 to 150,000 distinct CDR3 sequences, almost 25% of which appear only once. Sample: PBMCs or a T cell subset sorted from them (not recorded which). The receptor set was obtained from an adult woman who had mild COVID-19 (a few samples of this study predate the infection). Cell type and time point are not known.

This chain joins TRBV7-9 and TRBJ2-7; D ambiguous. Trimming took off 6 bases at V and 1 base at J, with 10 bases between the two ends. The germline gives CDR1 SEHNR, CDR2 FQNEAQ (reference sequence). The CDR3 consists of 13 residues. The CDR3 DNA is TGTGCCAGCAGTCGATCGGAATCCTACGAGCAGTACTTC. Protein sequence: CASSRSESYEQYF.

The V gene is TRBV5-1, the J gene TRBJ1-1, with 7 bases aligning to TRBD1. Unmatched junction bases numbered 5, after V lost 1 base and J lost 5 bases. In germline, CDR1 is SGHRS, CDR2 YFSETQ. The CDR3 contains 14 residues. The CDR3 DNA reads as TGCGCCAGCAGCTTGTTCACAGGGGATACTGAAGCTTTCTTT. This gives the protein CASSLFTGDTEAFF.

This sequence joins TRBV5-1 and TRBJ2-1, with TRBD2 identical over 9 bases. CDR1 is SGHRS, CDR2 YFSETQ, per germline. V was pared by 4 bases and J by 0 bases, with 8 bases of the junction left unmatched. This CDR3 region has 17 residues. CDR3 DNA: TGCGCCAGCAGCGATCCGACTAGCGGCCGCTCCTACAATGAGCAGTTCTTC. Residues: CASSDPTSGRSYNEQFF. The whole variable domain, filled in from reference TRBV5-1 and TRBJ2-1, reads KAGVTQTPRYLIKTRGQQVTLSCSPISGHRSVSWYQQTPGQGLQFLFEYFSETQRNKGNFPGRFSGRQFSNSRSEMNVSTLELGDSALYLCASSDPTSGRSYNEQFFGPGTRLTVL.

The J gene is TRBJ1-6, the V gene TRBV12-3 or TRBV12-4; 7 bases align to TRBD1. The CDR3 length is 16 residues. Trimming cost V 5 bases and J 1 base; bases outside gene matches: 5. Here the CDR3 reads CASSERQGSYNSPLHF. For the CDR3, the DNA is TGTGCCAGCAGTGAAAGACAGGGTTCCTATAATTCACCCCTCCACTTT.

The chain couples TRBV7-9 to TRBJ2-7, with a tentative D call TRBD2 (6 bases). Trimming shortened V by 3 bases and J by 2 bases, and 14 bases separated the two germline ends. This CDR3 has 15 amino acids. Per germline, CDR1 SEHNR and CDR2 FQNEAQ (reference sequence). The DNA for the CDR3 is TGTGCCAGCAGCTTCTCGCGGGGAATAACCTACGAGCAGTACTTC. It translates to CASSFSRGITYEQYF.

V is TRBV24-1 and J is TRBJ1-5, with D unresolved. Germline loops: CDR1 KGHDR, CDR2 SFDVKD. The CDR3 spans 13 residues. The V gene lost 5 bases and the J gene lost 6 bases, with 10 bases spanning the gap. CDR3 in amino acids: CATSAGTGQPQHF. In DNA form, the CDR3 reads TGTGCCACCAGTGCCGGTACCGGTCAGCCCCAGCATTTT.

The chain joins TRBV4-3 to TRBJ1-4; D remains ambiguous. The CDR3 loop spans 17 amino acids. Trimming removed 0 bases from V and 4 bases from J, with 15 bases in between. CDR1 LGHNA and CDR2 YSLEER come from the germline V gene. CDR3 sequence: CASSQESVVGYNEKLFF. The CDR3 nucleotides read TGCGCCAGCAGCCAAGAGAGCGTAGTGGGATATAATGAAAAACTGTTTTTT.

The chain carries TRBV4-2 and TRBJ2-1; D is unresolved. Germline V lookup: CDR1 LGHNA, CDR2 YNFKEQ. The CDR3 sequence is 11 residues long. Trimming left V 8 bases short and J 9 bases short, with 11 bases between. The CDR3 nucleotides are TGTGCCAGCCCCCAGAAGGGTGAGCAGTTCTTC. This translates into CASPQKGEQFF.

This clonotype was observed a handful of times. The chain couples TRBV20-1 to TRBJ2-1; the D gene could be TRBD1 or TRBD2 (5 bases each). The V end was cut by 3 bases, the J end by 2 bases, with 17 bases between. The germline gives CDR1 DFQATT, CDR2 SNEGSKA (reference sequence). The length of the CDR3 is 16 residues. The CDR3 protein is CSASGAGSATYNEQFF. CDR3 coding DNA: TGCAGTGCTAGCGGGGCTGGGTCAGCGACCTACAATGAGCAGTTCTTC.

The V and J genes are TRBV7-6 and TRBJ2-3, with D possibly TRBD1 on 5 matching bases. Germline V lookup: CDR1 SGHVS, CDR2 FNYEAQ. The CDR3 has 17 amino acids. Trimming pared 4 bases from V and 0 bases from J, leaving 17 bases between. This chain's CDR3 is CASSSTWGKTSTDTQYF. The CDR3 region has the DNA TGTGCCAGCAGCTCAACATGGGGCAAAACTAGCACAGATACGCAGTATTTT.

This clonotype was observed a few times. The gene calls are TRBV5-5 and TRBJ2-7; a weak D match, TRBD2 (6 bases). Looked up from germline, CDR1 is SGHKS and CDR2 is YYEKEE (reference sequence). CDR3 size: 13 residues. V lost 3 bases, J lost 2 bases, and 9 bases lay in between. The CDR3 region has the DNA TGTGCCAGCAGCTCCGGACTACCCTACGAGCAGTACTTC. It specifies CASSSGLPYEQYF.

This clonotype was detected a few times. V usage is TRBV29-1 and J usage is TRBJ2-1; 8 bases agree with TRBD2. Germline V gene sequence: CDR1 SQVTM, CDR2 ANQGSEA. The V and J ends lost 0 bases and 8 bases, in that order; junction bases with no gene match: 12. The CDR3 is 16 residues long. CDR3 in DNA: TGCAGCGTTGAAGATCAATTCGGGAGGGCCGTAGATGAGCAGTTCTTC. This translates into CSVEDQFGRAVDEQFF.

Only a few counts were recorded for this clonotype. The genes are TRBV24-1 and TRBJ2-3, with a weak D call TRBD2 (5 bases). The length of the CDR3 is 16 residues. Trimming stripped 4 bases from V and 6 bases from J, with 19 bases between. Germline loops: CDR1 KGHDR, CDR2 SFDVKD. In DNA form, the CDR3 reads TGTGCCACCAGTGACCACTCATCGGACTGGCCGGATACGCAGTATTTT. Encoded protein: CATSDHSSDWPDTQYF.

This chain joins TRBV2 and TRBJ1-2; 8 positions agree with TRBD1. Trimming cost V 6 bases and J 8 bases; bases outside gene matches: 8. There are 13 residues in the CDR3. CDR1 is SNHLY, CDR2 FYNNEI, per germline. CDR3 amino acids: CASSFQGATGYTF. The CDR3 bases are TGTGCCAGCAGCTTCCAGGGGGCTACAGGCTACACCTTC.

There are a few counts of this clonotype. V usage is TRBV7-9 and J usage is TRBJ2-3; no clear D gene. In germline, CDR1 is SEHNR, CDR2 FQNEAQ (reference sequence). V was clipped by 4 bases and J by 1 base, with 12 bases between them. This CDR3 comprises 15 residues. CDR3 bases: TGTGCCAGCAGCTACGACGATCTGGGCACAGATACGCAGTATTTT. The encoded protein is CASSYDDLGTDTQYF.

This clonotype was found a few times. V and J are TRBV4-2 and TRBJ2-7; 7 bases are a match to TRBD1. The CDR3 is 15 amino acids. V gave up 1 base and J gave up 3 bases; unmatched junction bases: 6. The germline V gene encodes CDR1 LGHNA and CDR2 YNFKEQ. CDR3 residues: CASSQGTGEIYEQYF. CDR3 DNA sequence: TGTGCCAGCAGCCAAGGGACAGGCGAGATCTACGAGCAGTACTTC.

This clonotype turned up a few times. The chain carries TRBV12-3 or TRBV12-4 and TRBJ2-5, with D uncertain. CDR3 length: 14 residues. V lost 6 bases and J lost 4, with 15 bases in between. The CDR3 loop is CASRGLWPPETQYF. The CDR3 nucleotides are TGTGCCAGCAGAGGCCTCTGGCCCCCAGAGACCCAGTACTTC.

V usage is TRBV20-1 and J usage is TRBJ2-1; TRBD2 aligns across 8 bases. The CDR3 sequence is 13 residues long. After removal of 3 bases from V and 7 bases from J, the junction contained 5 bases not matched to a gene. The germline V gene has CDR1 DFQATT and CDR2 SNEGSKA (reference sequence). CDR3 sequence: CSASGRAKNEQFF. In DNA, the CDR3 is TGCAGTGCTAGCGGGAGGGCAAAGAATGAGCAGTTCTTC.

This clonotype was picked up a small number of times. The chain recombines TRBV12-3 or TRBV12-4 with TRBJ1-4; perhaps TRBD1 as D (5 bases). This CDR3 has 17 residues. The V gene lost 6 bases and the J gene lost 8 bases, with 25 bases spanning the gap. The CDR3 DNA is TGTGCCAGCAGGCCCCTCGAGGCGAGACAGTTCGACGAAAAACTGTTTTTT. This codes for CASRPLEARQFDEKLFF.

The rearrangement joins TRBV6-4 to TRBJ1-2, with D maybe TRBD1 (6 bases). V was shortened by 1 base and J by 7 bases, with 10 bases between the two germline ends. The CDR3 extends over 13 amino acids. CDR1 and CDR2 from the germline V gene are MRHNA and SNTAGT. The DNA for the CDR3 is TGTGCCAGCAGTGACTACAAGGGGGGTGGCTACACCTTC. Protein: CASSDYKGGGYTF.

DNA of the CDR3: TGTGCCAGCAGCATAAGACTAGCGGGGCAGTTCTTC. Amino acid sequence: CASSIRLAGQFF. The V and J genes are TRBV7-9 and TRBJ2-1; 10 bases match TRBD2. Germline lookup yields CDR1 SEHNR and CDR2 FQNEAQ (reference sequence). Trimming removed 5 bases from V and 12 bases from J; junction bases left unmatched: 4. The CDR3 consists of 12 residues.

The chain links TRBV14 to TRBJ2-7; D is unclear. V was trimmed by 3 bases and J by 3 bases, leaving 9 bases between them. Per germline, CDR1 SGHDN and CDR2 FVKESK. This CDR3 contains 13 residues. The CDR3 is CASSHWGGYEQYF. In DNA form, the CDR3 reads TGTGCCAGCAGCCATTGGGGTGGCTACGAGCAGTACTTC.

The chain joins TRBV5-6 to TRBJ2-7; D possibly corresponds to TRBD1 (6 bases). V shed 3 bases and J shed 4 bases, with 8 bases lying between them. The CDR3 contains 12 residues. CDR1 is SGHDT, CDR2 YYEEEE, per germline. This chain's CDR3 is CASSYTGYEQYF. In DNA, the CDR3 is TGTGCCAGCAGCTACACAGGGTACGAGCAGTACTTC.

This clonotype was counted between two and nine times. CDR3 region: CAWSNAGATTDTQYF. DNA of the CDR3: TGTGCCTGGAGTAACGCAGGGGCCACCACAGATACGCAGTATTTT. The rearrangement uses TRBV30 and TRBJ2-3; D may be TRBD1 (6 bases). This CDR3 region has 15 residues. Germline assignment: CDR1 GTSNPN and CDR2 SVGIG (reference sequence). V was cut by 2 bases and J by 2 bases, with 14 bases left in between.

The chain has TRBV7-3 and TRBJ2-3; 13 bases are shared with TRBD2. Germline V gives CDR1 SGHTA, CDR2 FQGTGA. V trimming: 2 bases; J trimming: 5 bases; junction bases outside the gene matches: 4. The CDR3 loop spans 16 amino acids. The CDR3 coding sequence is TGTGCCAGCAGCTTAGGACTAGCGGGAGAGGAAGATACGCAGTATTTT. Encoded protein: CASSLGLAGEEDTQYF.

This clonotype showed up just a few times. The genes are TRBV7-6 and TRBJ2-7, with 9 bases matching TRBD1. Trimming removed 5 bases from V and 0 bases from J; junction bases left unmatched: 5. This CDR3 is 15 amino acids long. Germline V lookup: CDR1 SGHVS, CDR2 FNYEAQ. CDR3 coding DNA: TGTGCCAGCAGCCGCGGGACAGGGAACTCCTACGAGCAGTACTTC. Protein: CASSRGTGNSYEQYF.

For this clonotype: At one of its ends the junction is not consistent with the germline gene, which may arise from a read error. This rearrangement joins TRBV13 to TRBJ1-2; D unresolved. Germline V gene sequence: CDR1 PRHDT, CDR2 FYEKMQ (reference sequence). The CDR3 is 13 residues long. Here the CDR3 reads CDSSLGSDYGYTF. CDR3 in DNA: TGTGACAGCAGCTTAGGGTCCGACTATGGCTACACCTTC.

The V and J genes are TRBV7-2 and TRBJ1-2, with a weak D call TRBD1 (5 bases). CDR1 is SGHTA and CDR2 is FQGNSA in the germline V gene. The ends were cut back, 0 bases at V and 9 bases at J, with 20 bases in the middle. CDR3 length: 16 residues. CDR3 DNA: TGTGCCAGCAGCTTAGCGGAGGGAGGGGTTTATATCAGCTACACCTTC. This encodes CASSLAEGGVYISYTF.

This clonotype was seen a few times. The rearrangement joins TRBV5-1 to TRBJ1-1; D gene unclear. The CDR3 is 15 residues long. The V gene lost 1 base and the J gene lost 1 base, with 11 bases spanning the gap. Germline V gives CDR1 SGHRS, CDR2 YFSETQ. The CDR3 here is CASSLYAARNTEAFF. In DNA form, the CDR3 reads TGCGCCAGCAGCTTGTACGCAGCAAGGAACACTGAAGCTTTCTTT.